This passage covers 22 T cell receptor beta chains from one sample sequenced in a study of blood T cell repertoires in COVID-19 (dated by TCRdb to the early 2020s). Library preparation employed the immunoSEQ multiplex PCR assay. TCRdb holds this immuneACCESS table with in-frame rearrangements only. Some clones are missing; in checked studies, unresolved V genes explain under half, and the rest has no known cause. The sample includes some 300,000 clones, with roughly 90% observed a single time. The ten largest clones take up around 1% of the sample. Sequencing used peripheral blood. The source of these receptors is a woman in her 40s with COVID-19, enrolled during active disease.

The chain combines TRBV19 with TRBJ1-2; 12 nucleotides line up with TRBD1. Trimming took 5 bases from V and 6 from J; bases not matched to a gene: 10. In germline, CDR1 is LNHDA, CDR2 SQIVND (reference sequence). The CDR3 loop spans 16 amino acids. The CDR3 nucleotides read TGTGCCAGTAGTTGGGGAACCGGGACAGGGGGCCATGGCTACACCTTC. This sequence encodes CASSWGTGTGGHGYTF.

V is TRBV2 and J is TRBJ2-3; TRBD2 agrees at 8 bases. The CDR3 contains 15 residues. Per germline, CDR1 SNHLY and CDR2 FYNNEI. Losses at the gene ends were 3 bases for V and 5 bases for J; bases not matched to a gene: 7. The CDR3 DNA sequence: TGTGCCAGCAGTGAGAATAGAGCGGGGGTAGATACGCAGTATTTT. This encodes CASSENRAGVDTQYF.

V gene TRBV10-3 combines with J gene TRBJ1-6, with D hard to call. Germline CDR1 and CDR2: ENHRY and SYGVKD. The CDR3 spans 13 residues. V lost 7 bases, J lost 7 bases, and 11 bases lay in between. CDR3: CAITRGGNSPLHF. DNA for the CDR3: TGTGCCATCACTCGGGGAGGGAATTCACCCCTCCACTTT.

The V and J genes are TRBV7-2 and TRBJ1-3; D is ambiguous. Trimming left V 1 base short and J 0 bases short, with 7 bases between. This CDR3 has 15 residues. Germline CDR1 reads SGHTA; CDR2 reads FQGNSA. The CDR3: CASSLERSSGNTIYF. Here the CDR3 DNA reads TGTGCCAGCAGCTTAGAACGGAGCTCTGGAAACACCATATATTTT.

V is TRBV6-6 and J is TRBJ1-2; D uncertain. Germline V gene lookup returns CDR1 MNHNY and CDR2 SVGAGI (reference sequence). This CDR3 has 12 amino acids. V was trimmed by 2 bases and J by 6 bases, leaving 7 bases between them. The CDR3 is CASSYDRDGYTF. The CDR3 coding sequence is TGTGCCAGCAGTTACGACCGGGATGGCTACACCTTC.

The rearrangement uses TRBV5-1 and TRBJ2-1; TRBD2 aligns across 15 bases. Germline values: CDR1 SGHRS, CDR2 YFSETQ. V trimming: 4 bases; J trimming: 4 bases; junction bases outside the gene matches: 9. The CDR3 spans 18 residues. The CDR3 nucleotides are TGCGCCAGCAGCCTTTGGACTAGCGGGAGGGCTCAGTACAATGAGCAGTTCTTC. Protein: CASSLWTSGRAQYNEQFF. Combining the CDR3 with reference TRBV5-1 and TRBJ2-1 gives the whole variable domain KAGVTQTPRYLIKTRGQQVTLSCSPISGHRSVSWYQQTPGQGLQFLFEYFSETQRNKGNFPGRFSGRQFSNSRSEMNVSTLELGDSALYLCASSLWTSGRAQYNEQFFGPGTRLTVL.

The V and J genes are TRBV4-3 and TRBJ1-4, with D hard to call. The CDR3 is 16 residues long. Trimming took 0 bases from V and 0 from J, leaving 8 bases between them. The germline V gene encodes CDR1 LGHNA and CDR2 YSLEER. The CDR3 bases are TGCGCCAGCAGCCAAGATCTAGTAACAACTAATGAAAAACTGTTTTTT. Protein product: CASSQDLVTTNEKLFF.

This clone showed up just once. V usage is TRBV6-5 and J usage is TRBJ2-7, with D uncertain. CDR3 size: 15 residues. Germline V gene sequence: CDR1 MNHEY, CDR2 SVGAGI. The germline V and J ends were trimmed by 4 bases and 5 bases, with 18 bases remaining between them. The DNA of the CDR3 is TGTGCCAGCAGTTCAAGGCAGGTTGGTTTCGACGAGCAGTACTTC. Residues: CASSSRQVGFDEQYF.

This chain connects TRBV18 to TRBJ2-3, with TRBD1 matching 8 bases. V was clipped by 1 base and J by 1 base; unmatched bases: 7. The CDR3 extends over 17 amino acids. Germline assignment: CDR1 KGHSH and CDR2 LQKENI. CDR3 bases: TGTGCCAGCTCACCACTTACTGGACAGGGTCGCACAGATACGCAGTATTTT. This sequence encodes CASSPLTGQGRTDTQYF.

The chain couples TRBV5-1 to TRBJ1-1; tentative D call: TRBD1 (6 bases). CDR1 is SGHRS, CDR2 YFSETQ, per germline. Trimming stripped 0 bases from V and 4 bases from J, with 16 bases between. The CDR3 totals 16 residues. CDR3 in DNA: TGCGCCAGCAGCTTGGCCGGGGGGCCTGGTGGCACTGAAGCTTTCTTT. Encoded protein: CASSLAGGPGGTEAFF.

The V gene is TRBV2, the J gene TRBJ1-2; tentatively, D is TRBD1 (6 bases). This CDR3 region has 14 residues. CDR1 is SNHLY and CDR2 is FYNNEI in the germline V gene. V dropped 4 bases and J dropped 5 bases, with 14 bases sitting between them. CDR3 in DNA: TGTGCCAGCAGTGGACGGACAGCGACTTATGGCTACACCTTC. The encoded protein is CASSGRTATYGYTF.

This chain links TRBV5-4 with TRBJ1-3; tentative D call: TRBD1 (6 bases). Looked up from germline, CDR1 is SGHNT and CDR2 is YYREEE (reference sequence). The CDR3 has 14 residues. V was cut by 4 bases and J by 0 bases, with 8 bases left in between. This CDR3 is CASSLDSSGNTIYF. The CDR3 nucleotides are TGTGCCAGCAGCCTGGACAGCTCTGGAAACACCATATATTTT.

This chain uses TRBV4-1 with TRBJ1-2; 8 bases are a match to TRBD1. The CDR3 length is 15 residues. V trimming: 1 base; J trimming: 7 bases; junction bases outside the gene matches: 8. The germline CDR1 and CDR2 sequences are MGHRA and YSYEKL. In nucleotides, the CDR3 is TGCGCCAGCAGCCAAGTACAGGGGGGGACGGCTGGCTACACCTTC. This codes for CASSQVQGGTAGYTF.

The table lists this clone with a few counts. Other DNA sequences of this sample code for an identical CDR3. The rearrangement joins TRBV19 to TRBJ2-5; TRBD1 might be the D (5 bases). V was trimmed by 8 bases and J by 2 bases, leaving 6 bases between them. Per germline, CDR1 LNHDA and CDR2 SQIVND (reference sequence). The CDR3 is 11 residues long. CDR3 region: CASRQQETQYF. The CDR3 coding sequence is TGTGCCAGTCGACAGCAAGAGACCCAGTACTTC.

The chain has TRBV7-3 and TRBJ1-1; D ambiguous. CDR3 size: 13 residues. The V end lost 5 bases, the J end lost 5 bases, and 12 bases lay between the germline ends. Germline loops: CDR1 SGHTA, CDR2 FQGTGA. CDR3 sequence: CASSLYFNTEAFF. The CDR3 nucleotides read TGTGCCAGCAGCCTCTATTTTAATACTGAAGCTTTCTTT.

The V call is TRBV7-2, the J call TRBJ1-5; 12 positions agree with TRBD1. Germline CDR1 SGHTA, CDR2 FQGNSA. V shed 5 bases, J shed 2 bases, and the junction held 7 bases outside the gene matches. The CDR3 totals 17 residues. CDR3 residues: CASSGGTGGVGNQPQHF. The CDR3 bases are TGTGCCAGCAGCGGGGGGACAGGGGGCGTTGGCAATCAGCCCCAGCATTTT.

V is TRBV6-5 and J is TRBJ2-7; 10 bases map to TRBD1. The ends lost 10 bases at V and 2 bases at J; junction bases unmatched: 8. Germline assignment: CDR1 MNHEY and CDR2 SVGAGI. This CDR3 has 14 residues. The CDR3 reads CATRTGTGAYEQYF. Here the CDR3 DNA reads TGTGCCACAAGGACCGGGACAGGGGCCTACGAGCAGTACTTC.

The rearrangement links TRBV30 to TRBJ2-3; D gene unclear. Deletions cut 0 bases from V and 0 bases from J, with 13 bases between. This CDR3 has 16 amino acids. Germline V gene lookup returns CDR1 GTSNPN and CDR2 SVGIG (reference sequence). The CDR3 here is CAWSVAQRVSTDTQYF. In nucleotides, the CDR3 is TGTGCCTGGAGTGTAGCGCAGCGAGTAAGCACAGATACGCAGTATTTT.

The V gene is TRBV27, the J gene TRBJ2-2; D perhaps matches TRBD2 (5 bases). The CDR3 runs 15 residues. CDR1 and CDR2 from the germline V gene are MNHEY and SMNVEV (reference sequence). Trimming removed 6 bases from V and 3 bases from J, with 14 bases in between. The CDR3 is CASRSNGRDTGELFF. The CDR3 DNA sequence: TGTGCCAGCAGGTCAAACGGGCGGGACACCGGGGAGCTGTTTTTT.

This chain uses TRBV19 with TRBJ1-2; D not certain. This CDR3 spans 14 amino acids. Germline CDR1 LNHDA, CDR2 SQIVND (reference sequence). Trimming cost V 3 bases and J 8 bases, with 16 bases left between them. The DNA of the CDR3 is TGTGCCAGTAGTATGGGCCCAGGCTTCCAGGGCTACACCTTC. Its translation is CASSMGPGFQGYTF.

The rearrangement links TRBV27 to TRBJ1-2; 8 bases align to TRBD1. The CDR3 sequence is 14 residues long. Per germline, CDR1 MNHEY and CDR2 SMNVEV (reference sequence). V shed 8 bases and J 4 bases; nucleotides not matched to a gene: 9. CDR3: CASQRAGGAYGYTF. The CDR3 DNA reads as TGTGCCAGCCAAAGGGCAGGGGGCGCCTATGGCTACACCTTC.

The chain has TRBV19 and TRBJ1-1; 7 bases fit TRBD1. J gave up 2 bases and V 3 bases, and 12 bases lay outside the gene matches. This CDR3 comprises 17 residues. Germline V gene data show CDR1 as LNHDA and CDR2 as SQIVND (reference sequence). The CDR3 loop reads CASSIVRGQRGNTEAFF. CDR3 sequence (DNA): TGTGCCAGTAGTATTGTAAGGGGGCAGAGGGGCAACACTGAAGCTTTCTTT.